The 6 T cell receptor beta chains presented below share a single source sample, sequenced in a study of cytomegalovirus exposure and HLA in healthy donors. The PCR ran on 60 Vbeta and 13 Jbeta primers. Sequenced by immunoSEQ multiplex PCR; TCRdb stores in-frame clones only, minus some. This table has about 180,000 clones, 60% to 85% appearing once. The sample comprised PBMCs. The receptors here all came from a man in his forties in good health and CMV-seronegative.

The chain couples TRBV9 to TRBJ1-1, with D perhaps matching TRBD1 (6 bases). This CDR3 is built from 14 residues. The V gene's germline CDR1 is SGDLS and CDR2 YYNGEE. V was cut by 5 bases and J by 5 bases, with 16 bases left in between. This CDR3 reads CASSGGGRGTEAFF. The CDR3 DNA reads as TGTGCCAGCAGTGGTGGAGGGAGGGGGACTGAAGCTTTCTTT.

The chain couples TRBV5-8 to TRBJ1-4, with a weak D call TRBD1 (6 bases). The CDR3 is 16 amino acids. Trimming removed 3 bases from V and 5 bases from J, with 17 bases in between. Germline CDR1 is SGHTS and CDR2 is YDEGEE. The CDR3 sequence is CASSYLPLGANEKLFF. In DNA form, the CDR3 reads TGTGCCAGCAGCTACCTTCCTTTGGGGGCCAATGAAAAACTGTTTTTT.

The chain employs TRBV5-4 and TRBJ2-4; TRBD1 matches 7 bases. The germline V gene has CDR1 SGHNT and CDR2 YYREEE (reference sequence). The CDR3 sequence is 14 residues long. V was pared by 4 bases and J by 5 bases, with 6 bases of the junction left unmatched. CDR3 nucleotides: TGTGCCAGCAGCCCGGGACAGTCCCAAAACATTCAGTACTTC. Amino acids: CASSPGQSQNIQYF. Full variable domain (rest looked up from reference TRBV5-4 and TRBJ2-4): ETGVTQSPTHLIKTRGQQVTLRCSSQSGHNTVSWYQQALGQGPQFIFQYYREEENGRGNFPPRFSGLQFPNYSSELNVNALELDDSALYLCASSPGQSQNIQYFGAGTRLSVL.

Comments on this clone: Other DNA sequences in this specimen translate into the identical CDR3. In DNA, the CDR3 is TGTGCCAGCAGTTTGCAGGGTAGCAATCAGCCCCAGCATTTT. This translates into CASSLQGSNQPQHF. V usage is TRBV6-5 and J usage is TRBJ1-5; TRBD1 might be the D (5 bases). Germline V gene lookup returns CDR1 MNHEY and CDR2 SVGAGI. This CDR3 is built from 14 residues. The V gene lost 4 bases and the J gene lost 0 bases, with 7 bases spanning the gap.

This chain's CDR3 is CASSSGPGYTEAFF. The CDR3 nucleotides read TGTGCCAGCAGCTCCGGACCGGGGTACACTGAAGCTTTCTTT. The chain employs TRBV7-8 and TRBJ1-1, with D unresolved. This CDR3 is 14 amino acids long. Germline CDR1 and CDR2: SGHVS and FQNEAQ. V lost 4 bases and J lost 3, with 12 bases in between.

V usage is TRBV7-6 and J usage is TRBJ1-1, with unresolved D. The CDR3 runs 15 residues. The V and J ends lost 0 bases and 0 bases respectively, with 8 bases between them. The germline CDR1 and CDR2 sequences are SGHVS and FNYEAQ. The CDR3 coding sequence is TGTGCCAGCAGCTTAGCGCCCAGTATGAACACTGAAGCTTTCTTT. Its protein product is CASSLAPSMNTEAFF.